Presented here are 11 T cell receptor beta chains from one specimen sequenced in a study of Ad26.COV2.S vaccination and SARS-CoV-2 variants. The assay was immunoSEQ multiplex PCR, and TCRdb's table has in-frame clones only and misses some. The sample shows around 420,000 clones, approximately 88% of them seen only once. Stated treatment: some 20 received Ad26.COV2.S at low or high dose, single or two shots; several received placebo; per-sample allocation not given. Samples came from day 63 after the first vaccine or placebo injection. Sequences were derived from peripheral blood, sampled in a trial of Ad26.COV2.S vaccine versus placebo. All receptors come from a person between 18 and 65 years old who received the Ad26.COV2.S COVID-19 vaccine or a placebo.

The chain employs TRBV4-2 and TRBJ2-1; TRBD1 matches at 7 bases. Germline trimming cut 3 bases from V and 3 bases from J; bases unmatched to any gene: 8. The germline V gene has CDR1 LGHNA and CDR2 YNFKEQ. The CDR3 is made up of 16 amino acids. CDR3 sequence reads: CASSHYRGRDYNEQFF. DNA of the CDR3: TGTGCCAGCAGCCATTACAGGGGAAGGGACTACAATGAGCAGTTCTTC.

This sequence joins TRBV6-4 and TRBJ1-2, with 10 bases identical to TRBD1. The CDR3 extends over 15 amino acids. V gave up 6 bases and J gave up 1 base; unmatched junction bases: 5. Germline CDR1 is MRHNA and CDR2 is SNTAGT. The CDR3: CASRPGQGFNYGYTF. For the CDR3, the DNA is TGTGCCAGCAGGCCGGGACAGGGGTTTAACTATGGCTACACCTTC.

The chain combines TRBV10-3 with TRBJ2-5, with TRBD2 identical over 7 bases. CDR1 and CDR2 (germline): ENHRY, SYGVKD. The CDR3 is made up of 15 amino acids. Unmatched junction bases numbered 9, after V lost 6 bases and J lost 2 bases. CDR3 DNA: TGTGCCATCAGGGCATCAGCGGGGAGACAAGAGACCCAGTACTTC. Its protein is CAIRASAGRQETQYF.

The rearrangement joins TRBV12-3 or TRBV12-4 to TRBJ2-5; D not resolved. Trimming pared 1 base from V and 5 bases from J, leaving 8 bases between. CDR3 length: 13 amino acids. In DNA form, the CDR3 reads TGTGCCAGCAGTTTAGGGCGTCGGGAGACCCAGTACTTC. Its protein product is CASSLGRRETQYF.

The CDR3 DNA reads TGTGCCAGCAGTTTATCGAGGAACTGGGGCTACACCTTC. The encoded protein is CASSLSRNWGYTF. The chain combines TRBV27 with TRBJ1-2, with unresolved D. CDR3 length equals 13 residues. From germline, CDR1 is MNHEY and CDR2 SMNVEV (reference sequence). Trimming pared 0 bases from V and 8 bases from J, leaving 10 bases between.

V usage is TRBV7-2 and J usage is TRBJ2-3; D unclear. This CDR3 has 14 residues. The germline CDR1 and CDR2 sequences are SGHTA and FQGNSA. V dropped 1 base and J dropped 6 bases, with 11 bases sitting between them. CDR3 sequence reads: CASSLGLQPDTQYF. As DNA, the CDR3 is TGTGCCAGCAGCTTAGGACTTCAACCCGATACGCAGTATTTT. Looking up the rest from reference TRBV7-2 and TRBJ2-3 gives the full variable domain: GAGVSQSPSNKVTEKGKDVELRCDPISGHTALYWYRQSLGQGLEFLIYFQGNSAPDKSGLPSDRFSAERTGGSVSTLTIQRTQQEDSAVYLCASSLGLQPDTQYFGPGTRLTVL.

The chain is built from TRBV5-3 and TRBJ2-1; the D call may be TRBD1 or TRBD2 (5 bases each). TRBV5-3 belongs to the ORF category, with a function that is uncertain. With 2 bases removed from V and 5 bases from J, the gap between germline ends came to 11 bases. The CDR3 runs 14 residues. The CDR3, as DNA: TGTGCCAGAAGCTTACCGGGGCCGAACAATGAGCAGTTCTTC. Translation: CARSLPGPNNEQFF.

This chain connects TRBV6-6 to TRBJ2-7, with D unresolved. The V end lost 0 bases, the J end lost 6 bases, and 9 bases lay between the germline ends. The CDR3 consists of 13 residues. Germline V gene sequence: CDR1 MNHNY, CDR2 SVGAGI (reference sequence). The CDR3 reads CASSYSPGGEQYF. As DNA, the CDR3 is TGTGCCAGCAGTTACTCGCCGGGTGGCGAGCAGTACTTC.

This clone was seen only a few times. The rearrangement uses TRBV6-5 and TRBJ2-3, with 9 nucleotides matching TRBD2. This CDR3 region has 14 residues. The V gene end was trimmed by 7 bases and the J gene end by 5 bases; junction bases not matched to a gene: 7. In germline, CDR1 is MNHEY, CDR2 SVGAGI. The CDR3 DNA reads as TGTGCCAGCACCGGCGGGGGGGCCGTAGATACGCAGTATTTT. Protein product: CASTGGGAVDTQYF.

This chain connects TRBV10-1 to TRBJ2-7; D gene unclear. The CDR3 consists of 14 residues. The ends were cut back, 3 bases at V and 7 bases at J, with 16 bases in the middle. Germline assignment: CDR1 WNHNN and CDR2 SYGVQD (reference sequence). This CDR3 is CASSESVQAKEQYF. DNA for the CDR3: TGCGCCAGCAGTGAATCGGTCCAGGCGAAGGAGCAGTACTTC.

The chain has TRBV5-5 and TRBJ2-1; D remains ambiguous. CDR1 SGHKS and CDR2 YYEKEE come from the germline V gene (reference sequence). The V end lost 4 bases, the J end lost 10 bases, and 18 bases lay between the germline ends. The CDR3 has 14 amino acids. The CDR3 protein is CASSPGRASREQFF. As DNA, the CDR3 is TGTGCCAGCAGCCCTGGCCGGGCTTCGAGGGAGCAGTTCTTC.